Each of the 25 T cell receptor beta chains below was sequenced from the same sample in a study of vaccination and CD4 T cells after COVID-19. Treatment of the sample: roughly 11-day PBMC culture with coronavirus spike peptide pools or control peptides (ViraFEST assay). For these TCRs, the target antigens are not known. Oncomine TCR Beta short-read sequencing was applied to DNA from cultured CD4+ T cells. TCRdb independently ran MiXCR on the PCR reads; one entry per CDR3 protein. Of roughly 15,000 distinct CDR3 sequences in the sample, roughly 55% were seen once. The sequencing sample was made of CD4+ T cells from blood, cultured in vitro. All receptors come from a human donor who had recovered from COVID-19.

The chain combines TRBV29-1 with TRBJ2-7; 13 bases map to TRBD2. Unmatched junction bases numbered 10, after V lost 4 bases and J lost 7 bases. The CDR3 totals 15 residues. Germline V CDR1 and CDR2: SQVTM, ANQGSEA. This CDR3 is CSVGLAGGILREQYF. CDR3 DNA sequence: TGCAGCGTTGGACTAGCGGGAGGTATCCTACGGGAGCAGTACTTC.

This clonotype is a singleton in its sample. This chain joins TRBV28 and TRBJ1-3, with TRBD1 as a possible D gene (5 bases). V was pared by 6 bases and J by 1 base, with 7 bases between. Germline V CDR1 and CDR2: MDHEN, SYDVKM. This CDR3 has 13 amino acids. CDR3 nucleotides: TGTGCCAGCAGAGGGACGTCTGGAAACACCATATATTTT. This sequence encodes CASRGTSGNTIYF. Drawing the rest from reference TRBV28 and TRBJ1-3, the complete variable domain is DVKVTQSSRYLVKRTGEKVFLECVQDMDHENMFWYRQDPGLGLRLIYFSYDVKMKEKGDIPEGYSVSREKKERFSLILESASTNQTSMYLCASRGTSGNTIYFGEGSWLTVV.

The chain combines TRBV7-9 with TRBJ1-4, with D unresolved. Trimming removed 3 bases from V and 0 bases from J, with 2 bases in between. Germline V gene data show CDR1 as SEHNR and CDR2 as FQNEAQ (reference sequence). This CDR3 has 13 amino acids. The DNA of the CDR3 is TGTGCCAGCAGCTTTGCAACTAATGAAAAACTGTTTTTT. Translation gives CASSFATNEKLFF.

The CDR3 loop reads CSAANSFRRTEAFF. The CDR3 DNA sequence: TGCAGTGCTGCAAACAGCTTTCGGCGGACTGAAGCTTTCTTT. The chain couples TRBV20-1 to TRBJ1-1, with no clear D. V was pared by 5 bases and J by 5 bases, with 18 bases between. The germline V gene encodes CDR1 DFQATT and CDR2 SNEGSKA (reference sequence). The CDR3 length is 14 residues.

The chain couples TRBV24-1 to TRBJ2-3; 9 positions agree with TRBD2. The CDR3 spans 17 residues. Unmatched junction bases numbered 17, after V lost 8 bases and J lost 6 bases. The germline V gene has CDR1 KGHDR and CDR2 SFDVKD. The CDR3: CATKDSPGTSFSDTQYF. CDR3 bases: TGTGCCACCAAGGACTCGCCCGGGACTAGCTTTTCGGATACGCAGTATTTT.

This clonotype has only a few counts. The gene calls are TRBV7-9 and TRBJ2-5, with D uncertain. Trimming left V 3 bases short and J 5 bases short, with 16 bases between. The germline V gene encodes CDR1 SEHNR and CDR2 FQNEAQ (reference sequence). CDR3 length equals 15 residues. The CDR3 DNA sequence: TGTGCCAGCAGCTTTATCCGAATCCAAGGGGAGACCCAGTACTTC. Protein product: CASSFIRIQGETQYF.

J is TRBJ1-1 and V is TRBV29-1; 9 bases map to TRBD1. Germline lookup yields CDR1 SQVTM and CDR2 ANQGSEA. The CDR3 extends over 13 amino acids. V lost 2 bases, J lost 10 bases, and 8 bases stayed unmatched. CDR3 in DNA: TGCAGCGTTGAATCCGGGACAGGGATTGGAGCTTTCTTT. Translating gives CSVESGTGIGAFF.

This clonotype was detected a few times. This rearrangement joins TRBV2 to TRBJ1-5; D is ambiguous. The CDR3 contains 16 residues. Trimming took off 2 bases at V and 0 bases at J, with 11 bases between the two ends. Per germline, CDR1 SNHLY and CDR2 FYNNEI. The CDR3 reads CASSERGAYSNQPQHF. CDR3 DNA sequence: TGTGCCAGCAGTGAACGGGGTGCTTATAGCAATCAGCCCCAGCATTTT.

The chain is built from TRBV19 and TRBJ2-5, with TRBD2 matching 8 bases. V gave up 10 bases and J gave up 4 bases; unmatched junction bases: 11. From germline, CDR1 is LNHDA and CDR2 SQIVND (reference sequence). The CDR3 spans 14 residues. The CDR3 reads CATRQTSGRETQYF. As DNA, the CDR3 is TGTGCCACCCGACAAACAAGCGGGAGAGAGACCCAGTACTTC. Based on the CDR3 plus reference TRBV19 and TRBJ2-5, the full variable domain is DGGITQSPKYLFRKEGQNVTLSCEQNLNHDAMYWYRQDPGQGLRLIYYSQIVNDFQKGDIAEGYSVSREKKESFPLTVTSAQKNPTAFYLCATRQTSGRETQYFGPGTRLLVL.

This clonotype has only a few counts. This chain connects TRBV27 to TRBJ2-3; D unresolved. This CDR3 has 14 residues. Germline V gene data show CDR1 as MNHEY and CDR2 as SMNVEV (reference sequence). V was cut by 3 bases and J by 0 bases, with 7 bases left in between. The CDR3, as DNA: TGTGCCAGCAGTTTCCAACGCAGCACAGATACGCAGTATTTT. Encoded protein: CASSFQRSTDTQYF.

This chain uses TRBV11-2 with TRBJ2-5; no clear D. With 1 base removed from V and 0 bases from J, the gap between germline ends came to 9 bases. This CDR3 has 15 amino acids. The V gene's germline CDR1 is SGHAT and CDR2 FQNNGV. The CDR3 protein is CASSLGFAYQETQYF. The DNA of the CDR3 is TGTGCCAGCAGCTTAGGGTTTGCCTACCAAGAGACCCAGTACTTC.

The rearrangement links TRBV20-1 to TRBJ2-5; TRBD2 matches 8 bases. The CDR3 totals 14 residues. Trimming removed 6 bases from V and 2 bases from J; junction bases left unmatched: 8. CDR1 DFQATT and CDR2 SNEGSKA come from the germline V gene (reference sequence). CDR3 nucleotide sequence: TGCAGTGCCCGGGGGGGGGGAACACAAGAGACCCAGTACTTC. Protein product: CSARGGGTQETQYF.

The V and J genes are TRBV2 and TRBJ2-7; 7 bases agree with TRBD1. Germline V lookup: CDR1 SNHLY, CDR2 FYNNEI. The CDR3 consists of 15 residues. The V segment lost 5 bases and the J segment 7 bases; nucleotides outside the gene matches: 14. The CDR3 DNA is TGTGCCAGCAGTTTGGACAGGCAGGGGTTGGGGGAGCAGTACTTC. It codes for CASSLDRQGLGEQYF.

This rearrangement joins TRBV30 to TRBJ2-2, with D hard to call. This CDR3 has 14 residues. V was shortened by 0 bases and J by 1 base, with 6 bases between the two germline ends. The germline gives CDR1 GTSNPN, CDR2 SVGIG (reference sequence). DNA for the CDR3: TGTGCCTGGAGTGTACTCGGGAACACCGGGGAGCTGTTTTTT. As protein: CAWSVLGNTGELFF.

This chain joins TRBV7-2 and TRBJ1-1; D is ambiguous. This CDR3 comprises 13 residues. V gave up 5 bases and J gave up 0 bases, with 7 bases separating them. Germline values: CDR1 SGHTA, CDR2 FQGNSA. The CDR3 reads CASSADLNTEAFF. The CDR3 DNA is TGTGCCAGCAGCGCGGACCTGAACACTGAAGCTTTCTTT.

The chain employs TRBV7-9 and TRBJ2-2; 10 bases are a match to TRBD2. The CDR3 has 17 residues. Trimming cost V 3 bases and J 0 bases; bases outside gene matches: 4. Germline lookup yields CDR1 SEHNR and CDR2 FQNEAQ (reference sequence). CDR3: CASSFTGLATNTGELFF. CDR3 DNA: TGTGCCAGCAGCTTTACGGGACTAGCGACGAACACCGGGGAGCTGTTTTTT. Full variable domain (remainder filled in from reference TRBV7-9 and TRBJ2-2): DTGVSQNPRHKITKRGQNVTFRCDPISEHNRLYWYRQTLGQGPEFLTYFQNEAQLEKSRLLSDRFSAERPKGSFSTLEIQRTEQGDSAMYLCASSFTGLATNTGELFFGEGSRLTVL.

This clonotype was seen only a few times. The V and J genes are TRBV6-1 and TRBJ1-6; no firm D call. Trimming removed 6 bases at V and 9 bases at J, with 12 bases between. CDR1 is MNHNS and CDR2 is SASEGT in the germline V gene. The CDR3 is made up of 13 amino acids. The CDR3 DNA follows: TGTGCCAGCAGGCCCCGGGGTGGTTCACCCCTCCACTTT. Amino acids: CASRPRGGSPLHF.

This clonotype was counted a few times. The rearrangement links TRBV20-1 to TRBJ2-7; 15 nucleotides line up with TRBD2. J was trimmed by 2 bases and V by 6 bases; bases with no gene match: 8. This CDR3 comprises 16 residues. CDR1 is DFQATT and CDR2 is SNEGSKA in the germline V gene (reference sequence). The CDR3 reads CSALGGLAGGTYEQYF. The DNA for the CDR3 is TGCAGTGCGCTGGGGGGACTAGCGGGAGGCACCTACGAGCAGTACTTC.

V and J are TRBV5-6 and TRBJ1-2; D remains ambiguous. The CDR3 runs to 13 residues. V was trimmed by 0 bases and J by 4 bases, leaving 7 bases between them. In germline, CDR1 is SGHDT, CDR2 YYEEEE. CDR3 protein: CASSLAPLYGYTF. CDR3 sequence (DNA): TGTGCCAGCAGCTTGGCCCCACTCTATGGCTACACCTTC.

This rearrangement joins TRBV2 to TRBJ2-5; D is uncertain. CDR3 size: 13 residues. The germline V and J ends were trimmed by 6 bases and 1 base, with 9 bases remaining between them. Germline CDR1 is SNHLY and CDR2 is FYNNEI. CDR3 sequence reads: CASSLDSQETQYF. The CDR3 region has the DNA TGTGCCAGCAGCCTTGACTCCCAAGAGACCCAGTACTTC.

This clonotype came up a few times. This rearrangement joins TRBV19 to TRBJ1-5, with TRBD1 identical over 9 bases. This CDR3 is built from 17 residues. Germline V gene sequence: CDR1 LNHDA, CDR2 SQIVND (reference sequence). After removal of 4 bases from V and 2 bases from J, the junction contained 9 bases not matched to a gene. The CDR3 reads CASSRLDRGIRNQPQHF. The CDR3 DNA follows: TGTGCCAGTAGTAGGCTGGACAGGGGAATCCGCAATCAGCCCCAGCATTTT.

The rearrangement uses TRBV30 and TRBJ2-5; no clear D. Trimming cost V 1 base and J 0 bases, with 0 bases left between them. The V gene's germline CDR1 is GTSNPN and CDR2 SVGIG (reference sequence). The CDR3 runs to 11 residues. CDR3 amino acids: CAWSDQETQYF. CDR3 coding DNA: TGTGCCTGGAGTGACCAAGAGACCCAGTACTTC.

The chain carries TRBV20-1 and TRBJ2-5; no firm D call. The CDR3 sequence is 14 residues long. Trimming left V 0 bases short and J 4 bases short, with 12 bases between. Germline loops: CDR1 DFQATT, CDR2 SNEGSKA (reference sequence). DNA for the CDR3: TGCAGTGCTAGAGATCTTACCTCCCCAGAGACCCAGTACTTC. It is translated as CSARDLTSPETQYF.

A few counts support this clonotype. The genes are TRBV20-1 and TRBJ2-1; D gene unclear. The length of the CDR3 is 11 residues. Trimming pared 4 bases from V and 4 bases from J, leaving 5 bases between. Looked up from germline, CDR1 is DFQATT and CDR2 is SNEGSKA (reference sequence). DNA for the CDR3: TGCAGTGCTAACGTGTACAATGAGCAGTTCTTC. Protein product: CSANVYNEQFF.

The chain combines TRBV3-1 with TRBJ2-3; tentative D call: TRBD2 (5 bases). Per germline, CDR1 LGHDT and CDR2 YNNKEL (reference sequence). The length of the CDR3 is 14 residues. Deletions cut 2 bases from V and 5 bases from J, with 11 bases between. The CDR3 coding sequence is TGTGCCAGCAGCCAAATAGCGTCGCAAGATACGCAGTATTTT. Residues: CASSQIASQDTQYF.